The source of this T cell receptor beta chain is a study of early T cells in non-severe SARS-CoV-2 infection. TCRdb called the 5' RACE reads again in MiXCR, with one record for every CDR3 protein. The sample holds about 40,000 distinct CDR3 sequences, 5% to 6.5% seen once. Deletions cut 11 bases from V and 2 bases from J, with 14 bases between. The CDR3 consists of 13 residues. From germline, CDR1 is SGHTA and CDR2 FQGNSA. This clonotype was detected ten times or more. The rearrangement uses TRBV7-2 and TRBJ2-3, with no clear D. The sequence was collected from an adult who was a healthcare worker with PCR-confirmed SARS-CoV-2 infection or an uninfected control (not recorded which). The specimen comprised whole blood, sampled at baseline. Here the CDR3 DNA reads TGTGCCTATAGGACGGTTTTCACAGATACGCAGTATTTT. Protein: CAYRTVFTDTQYF. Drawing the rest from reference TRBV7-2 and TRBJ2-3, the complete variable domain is GAGVSQSPSNKVTEKGKDVELRCDPISGHTALYWYRQSLGQGLEFLIYFQGNSAPDKSGLPSDRFSAERTGGSVSTLTIQRTQQEDSAVYLCAYRTVFTDTQYFGPGTRLTVL.